These T cell receptor beta chains were read from a single sample in a study of CD8+ T cells in alopecia areata. Method: immunoSEQ multiplex PCR; TCRdb's copy keeps in-frame clones and lacks some. Of some 120,000 clones listed, around three fifths are singletons. Sequencing used CD4+ T cells sorted from blood, obtained at week 0. These receptors all stem from a human donor with alopecia areata. CDR3s include the opening cysteine and the closing phenylalanine or tryptophan. The order of the fields is J gene, clone size, CDR3 length, V gene, D gene, CDR3 protein, CDR3 DNA. A D gene is named only where the DNA matches it firmly. The size of a clone is reported for some rows only, either as once, few or many, or as a class for expanded clones.

j_call: TRBJ2-7
clone_size: NA
cdr3_length: 13
v_call: TRBV14
d_call: NA
cdr3_aa: CASSQVQGNEQYF
cdr3_nt: TGTGCCAGCAGCCAAGTACAGGGAAACGAGCAGTACTTC

j_call: TRBJ2-7
clone_size: NA
cdr3_length: 14
v_call: TRBV6-7
d_call: NA
cdr3_aa: CASSSPGPSYEQYF
cdr3_nt: TGTGCCAGCAGTTCCCCGGGACCCTCCTACGAGCAGTACTTC

j_call: TRBJ2-2
clone_size: NA
cdr3_length: 14
v_call: TRBV5-4
d_call: NA
cdr3_aa: CASSLYAETGELFF
cdr3_nt: TGTGCCAGCAGCTTGTATGCTGAGACCGGGGAGCTGTTTTTT

j_call: TRBJ2-5
clone_size: NA
cdr3_length: 10
v_call: TRBV5-1
d_call: NA
cdr3_aa: CASRGRTQYF
cdr3_nt: TGCGCCAGCAGGGGACGGACCCAGTACTTC

j_call: TRBJ1-1
clone_size: NA
cdr3_length: 11
v_call: TRBV25-1
d_call: NA
cdr3_aa: CASSESGEAFF
cdr3_nt: TGTGCCAGCAGTGAATCCGGCGAAGCTTTCTTT

j_call: TRBJ1-1
clone_size: NA
cdr3_length: 14
v_call: TRBV5-1
d_call: NA
cdr3_aa: CASSGGAIATEAFF
cdr3_nt: TGCGCCAGCAGCGGGGGGGCGATAGCCACTGAAGCTTTCTTT

j_call: TRBJ1-2
clone_size: NA
cdr3_length: 13
v_call: TRBV5-1
d_call: TRBD1
cdr3_aa: CASSVDRESGYTF
cdr3_nt: TGCGCCAGCAGCGTGGACAGGGAGTCTGGCTACACCTTC

j_call: TRBJ1-1
clone_size: few
cdr3_length: 11
v_call: TRBV30
d_call: NA
cdr3_aa: CAWSVNFEAFF
cdr3_nt: TGTGCCTGGAGTGTAAATTTTGAAGCTTTCTTT

j_call: TRBJ2-5
clone_size: NA
cdr3_length: 14
v_call: TRBV5-4
d_call: TRBD1
cdr3_aa: CASSLDRGSETQYF
cdr3_nt: TGTGCCAGCAGCTTAGACAGGGGGAGTGAGACCCAGTACTTC

j_call: TRBJ2-2
clone_size: NA
cdr3_length: 14
v_call: TRBV4-3
d_call: TRBD1
cdr3_aa: CASSQDRGRGELFF
cdr3_nt: TGCGCCAGCAGCCAAGATAGGGGGCGCGGGGAGCTGTTTTTT

j_call: TRBJ2-4
clone_size: NA
cdr3_length: 14
v_call: TRBV6-6
d_call: TRBD1
cdr3_aa: CASSYPGGEDIQYF
cdr3_nt: TGTGCCAGCAGTTACCCAGGGGGCGAGGACATTCAGTACTTC

j_call: TRBJ1-2
clone_size: NA
cdr3_length: 15
v_call: TRBV14
d_call: NA
cdr3_aa: CASSQEQTPNYGYTF
cdr3_nt: TGTGCCAGCAGCCAAGAGCAGACTCCTAACTATGGCTACACCTTC

j_call: TRBJ1-4
clone_size: NA
cdr3_length: 16
v_call: TRBV4-1
d_call: NA
cdr3_aa: CASIKAQGRVDEKLFF
cdr3_nt: TGCGCCAGCATCAAAGCCCAGGGAAGGGTGGATGAAAAACTGTTTTTT

j_call: TRBJ2-3
clone_size: NA
cdr3_length: 15
v_call: TRBV5-1
d_call: TRBD1
cdr3_aa: CASSSDREYTDTQYF
cdr3_nt: TGCGCCAGCAGTTCGGACAGGGAATACACAGATACGCAGTATTTT

j_call: TRBJ2-7
clone_size: NA
cdr3_length: 14
v_call: TRBV6-5
d_call: TRBD2
cdr3_aa: CAIASGAGGYEQYF
cdr3_nt: TGTGCCATCGCCAGTGGTGCGGGAGGGTACGAGCAGTACTTC